The 32 T cell receptor beta chains given below trace back to one sample, sequenced in a study of regulatory T cells in long-lasting Graves disease. The time point denotes: persistent/refractory GD, antithyroid drugs over 5 years with positive TRAb. Making the TCR library involved RNA that had been extracted from PBMCs. Arm-PCR of CDR3 regions with iRepertoire HTBI primers generated TCR beta libraries. MiXCR, run by TCRdb on the multiplex PCR reads, gives a single entry per CDR3 protein. The data contain some 340,000 distinct CDR3 sequences, roughly 24% of them singletons. The sequences come from peripheral blood mononuclear cells (PBMCs), collected when the disease was refractory, from a patient treated with antithyroid drugs. The receptor set was obtained from a woman aged 40 to 50 with Graves disease.

This clonotype was counted ten times or more. The V call is TRBV28, the J call TRBJ2-7, with D unresolved. Per germline, CDR1 MDHEN and CDR2 SYDVKM. Deletions cut 6 bases from V and 6 bases from J, with 15 bases between. The CDR3 is made up of 13 amino acids. CDR3 in amino acids: CASSPPWVPEQYF. CDR3 sequence (DNA): TGTGCCAGCAGCCCCCCCTGGGTCCCCGAGCAGTACTTC.

The chain uses TRBV7-6 and TRBJ2-2, with D perhaps assigned TRBD1 or TRBD2 (5 bases each). This CDR3 is 15 amino acids long. V was cut by 0 bases and J by 5 bases, with 10 bases left in between. Germline assignment: CDR1 SGHVS and CDR2 FNYEAQ. CDR3 nucleotides: TGTGCCAGCAGCTTAGCGACCTGGGGGACCGGGGAGCTGTTTTTT. Amino acid sequence: CASSLATWGTGELFF.

This clonotype was seen repeatedly, ten times or more. This chain links TRBV3-1 with TRBJ1-2; D gene uncertain. Germline CDR1 and CDR2: LGHDT and YNNKEL (reference sequence). Trimming took 2 bases from V and 1 from J, leaving 5 bases between them. The CDR3 is 13 residues long. CDR3 nucleotides: TGTGCCAGCAGCCAAATCAATAACTATGGCTACACCTTC. It encodes CASSQINNYGYTF.

Ten or more counts support this clonotype. The rearrangement joins TRBV28 to TRBJ2-5; D not certain. This CDR3 contains 13 residues. CDR1 MDHEN and CDR2 SYDVKM come from the germline V gene. V lost 5 bases and J 2 bases, leaving 9 bases between the germline ends. The CDR3 is CASSPLGQETQYF. As DNA, the CDR3 is TGTGCCAGCAGTCCCCTGGGGCAAGAGACCCAGTACTTC.

This clonotype was picked up many times. V and J are TRBV7-3 and TRBJ2-7, with D possibly matching TRBD1 (7 bases). This CDR3 is 12 amino acids long. V dropped 5 bases and J dropped 7 bases, with 12 bases sitting between them. CDR1 and CDR2 from the germline V gene are SGHTA and FQGTGA. CDR3 sequence reads: CASSRQGGEQYF. The CDR3, as DNA: TGTGCCAGCAGCCGACAGGGAGGAGAGCAGTACTTC.

The chain recombines TRBV7-9 with TRBJ2-2, with 9 bases identical to TRBD1. The V gene end was trimmed by 3 bases and the J gene end by 8 bases; junction bases not matched to a gene: 4. From germline, CDR1 is SEHNR and CDR2 FQNEAQ (reference sequence). The CDR3 has 14 residues. This CDR3 reads CASSLDRGPGELFF. The CDR3 DNA follows: TGTGCCAGCAGCTTGGACAGGGGCCCGGGGGAGCTGTTTTTT.

This clonotype appeared many times. The chain has TRBV30 and TRBJ1-2; no definite D call. The CDR3 is 14 amino acids. The germline V gene encodes CDR1 GTSNPN and CDR2 SVGIG (reference sequence). With 2 bases removed from V and 6 bases from J, the gap between germline ends came to 16 bases. This CDR3 is CAWSSSFGLDGYTF. CDR3 DNA: TGTGCCTGGAGTAGCAGTTTTGGGCTCGATGGCTACACCTTC. Full variable domain (rest looked up from reference TRBV30 and TRBJ1-2): SQTIHQWPATLVQPVGSPLSLECTVEGTSNPNLYWYRQAAGRGLQLLFYSVGIGQISSEVPQNLSASRPQDRQFILSSKKLLLSDSGFYLCAWSSSFGLDGYTFGSGTRLTVV.

The table lists this clonotype with many counts. V and J are TRBV29-1 and TRBJ1-1, with D unresolved. V was shortened by 3 bases and J by 3 bases, with 14 bases between the two germline ends. Per germline, CDR1 SQVTM and CDR2 ANQGSEA. The CDR3 runs 14 residues. In DNA, the CDR3 is TGCAGCGTTGATTTGGAATCCCGGCACACTGAAGCTTTCTTT. Its translation is CSVDLESRHTEAFF.

This clonotype was picked up many times. The chain uses TRBV27 and TRBJ1-2, with 8 bases matching TRBD1. Germline V gene lookup returns CDR1 MNHEY and CDR2 SMNVEV (reference sequence). Unmatched junction bases numbered 5, after V lost 0 bases and J lost 5 bases. There are 15 residues in the CDR3. The CDR3 region is CASSLSPTGEYGYTF. As DNA, the CDR3 is TGTGCCAGCAGTTTATCTCCGACAGGGGAGTATGGCTACACCTTC.

The chain couples TRBV2 to TRBJ2-7, with TRBD1 as a possible D gene (5 bases). Trimming stripped 7 bases from V and 4 bases from J, with 8 bases between. The V gene's germline CDR1 is SNHLY and CDR2 FYNNEI. The CDR3 length is 11 residues. CDR3 region: CASKGAYEQYF. For the CDR3, the DNA is TGTGCCAGCAAAGGGGCTTACGAGCAGTACTTC.

V is TRBV19 and J is TRBJ2-1, with no clear D. Deletions cut 5 bases from V and 5 bases from J, with 10 bases between. This CDR3 has 13 amino acids. CDR1 is LNHDA, CDR2 SQIVND, per germline (reference sequence). DNA of the CDR3: TGTGCCAGTAGTTCGGATGCGGACAATGAGCAGTTCTTC. This translates into CASSSDADNEQFF.

In this sample, this clonotype turned up a few times. The genes are TRBV28 and TRBJ2-3; 9 positions agree with TRBD2. V lost 6 bases to trimming and J lost 4 bases; unmatched junction nucleotides: 14. This CDR3 region has 17 residues. Germline values: CDR1 MDHEN, CDR2 SYDVKM. In nucleotides, the CDR3 is TGTGCCAGCAGCCGGGGGGCAATAGCGGGAGTCGCAGATACGCAGTATTTT. It specifies CASSRGAIAGVADTQYF.

This clonotype was seen only a few times. V and J are TRBV19 and TRBJ2-5; D is unclear. CDR3 length: 13 amino acids. From germline, CDR1 is LNHDA and CDR2 SQIVND (reference sequence). V lost 6 bases and J 3 bases, leaving 11 bases between the germline ends. CDR3 region: CASSWTRKETQYF. The CDR3 bases are TGTGCCAGTAGCTGGACGAGAAAAGAGACCCAGTACTTC.

This clonotype was seen many times. The chain employs TRBV28 and TRBJ1-4; 7 positions agree with TRBD1. The CDR3 spans 13 residues. V shed 9 bases and J 4 bases; nucleotides not matched to a gene: 5. Germline values: CDR1 MDHEN, CDR2 SYDVKM. CDR3 residues: CASLTGNNEKLFF. CDR3 sequence (DNA): TGTGCCAGTTTGACAGGGAATAATGAAAAACTGTTTTTT.

In this sample, this clonotype turned up a few times. The gene calls are TRBV29-1 and TRBJ2-3, with 9 positions matching TRBD2. This CDR3 region has 12 residues. The V gene end was trimmed by 7 bases and the J gene end by 4 bases; junction bases not matched to a gene: 3. Germline V gene lookup returns CDR1 SQVTM and CDR2 ANQGSEA. CDR3 in amino acids: CSGIAGADTQYF. The CDR3 nucleotides read TGCAGCGGAATAGCGGGAGCAGATACGCAGTATTTT.

The sample holds a few counts of this clonotype. The chain has TRBV27 and TRBJ2-7; 9 bases agree with TRBD2. This CDR3 spans 17 amino acids. V dropped 4 bases and J dropped 0; count of bases not matched to a gene: 10. CDR1 and CDR2 (germline): MNHEY, SMNVEV (reference sequence). CDR3: CASSSILTSGFSYEQYF. The CDR3, as DNA: TGTGCCAGCAGTTCCATTCTTACTAGCGGGTTCTCCTACGAGCAGTACTTC.

There are many counts of this clonotype. V is TRBV20-1 and J is TRBJ1-6; D gene unclear. Germline V gene lookup returns CDR1 DFQATT and CDR2 SNEGSKA (reference sequence). Trimming took off 0 bases at V and 0 bases at J, with 9 bases between the two ends. The CDR3 contains 16 residues. CDR3 sequence (DNA): TGCAGTGCTAGAGATCCGTCTAGCTCCTATAATTCACCCCTCCACTTT. Translation gives CSARDPSSSYNSPLHF.

This clonotype was recorded once. Relative to the germline gene, one junction end is altered; a read error may explain this. V gene TRBV2 combines with J gene TRBJ2-7; 8 bases agree with TRBD1. CDR1 is SNHLY, CDR2 FYNNEI, per germline. This CDR3 has 12 residues. The CDR3 loop reads CVSRQGAYEQYF. CDR3 coding DNA: TGTGTCAGCAGGCAGGGGGCGTACGAGCAGTACTTC. The whole variable domain, filled in from reference TRBV2 and TRBJ2-7, reads EPEVTQTPSHQVTQMGQEVILRCVPISNHLYFYWYRQILGQKVEFLVSFYNNEISEKSEIFDDQFSVERPDGSNFTLKIRSTKLEDSAMYFCVSRQGAYEQYFGPGTRLTVT.

V is TRBV20-1 and J is TRBJ2-7, with D possibly TRBD2 on 6 matching bases. This CDR3 spans 12 amino acids. The germline CDR1 and CDR2 sequences are DFQATT and SNEGSKA (reference sequence). The DNA of the CDR3 is TGCAGCAGCGGGCTAGTTGGCGGCGAGCAGTACTTC. Protein product: CSSGLVGGEQYF.

This clonotype was observed many times. V usage is TRBV12-3 or TRBV12-4 and J usage is TRBJ1-3; D unresolved. The CDR3 runs 15 residues. The V end lost 1 base, the J end lost 8 bases, and 15 bases lay between the germline ends. CDR3 sequence: CASSLGTTAGDTIYF. The CDR3 bases are TGTGCCAGCAGTTTAGGCACTACTGCCGGGGACACCATATATTTT.

The chain has TRBV6-5 and TRBJ2-5, with 7 positions matching TRBD2. V trimming: 2 bases; J trimming: 2 bases; junction bases outside the gene matches: 14. There are 18 residues in the CDR3. Looked up from germline, CDR1 is MNHEY and CDR2 is SVGAGI. The chain's CDR3 is CASSYPWGSGSSQETQYF. The CDR3 DNA is TGTGCCAGCAGTTACCCATGGGGTAGCGGGTCATCACAAGAGACCCAGTACTTC.

The V call is TRBV10-3, the J call TRBJ1-6; possibly TRBD1 for D (5 bases). CDR1 is ENHRY and CDR2 is SYGVKD in the germline V gene. The V end lost 6 bases, the J end lost 10 bases, and 7 bases lay between the germline ends. The CDR3 has 11 residues. CDR3 in DNA: TGTGCCATCAGGGGGGGGTCACCCCTCCACTTT. This translates into CAIRGGSPLHF.

As for this clonotype: Just one base apart from a much larger clone, this may be a read error. V is TRBV7-9 and J is TRBJ2-5, with a tentative D call TRBD1 (6 bases). CDR3 length: 13 residues. Germline CDR1 is SEHNR and CDR2 is FQNEAQ (reference sequence). Written as DNA, the CDR3 is TGTGCCAGCAGCAAACAGGGAAGGGAGACCCAGTGCTTC. This codes for CASSKQGRETQCF.

V usage is TRBV27 and J usage is TRBJ1-2; TRBD1 matches at 11 bases. This CDR3 is 14 amino acids long. Trimming removed 6 bases from V and 7 bases from J; junction bases left unmatched: 7. Germline assignment: CDR1 MNHEY and CDR2 SMNVEV (reference sequence). The CDR3: CASRRTGGPIGYTF. In nucleotides, the CDR3 is TGTGCCAGCAGGCGGACAGGGGGCCCTATTGGCTACACCTTC.

This clonotype was seen repeatedly, ten times or more. The chain uses TRBV11-2 and TRBJ1-1, with D unresolved. Germline CDR1 reads SGHAT; CDR2 reads FQNNGV. This CDR3 region has 16 residues. V lost 2 bases, J lost 2 bases, and 15 bases lay in between. CDR3 DNA: TGTGCCAGCAGCTTATACGGTCCGAAACTTAACACTGAAGCTTTCTTT. Protein: CASSLYGPKLNTEAFF. The variable domain in full, completed from reference TRBV11-2 and TRBJ1-1, reads EAGVAQSPRYKIIEKRQSVAFWCNPISGHATLYWYQQILGQGPKLLIQFQNNGVVDDSQLPKDRFSAERLKGVDSTLKIQPAKLEDSAVYLCASSLYGPKLNTEAFFGQGTRLTVV.

This clonotype was recorded at least ten times. This sequence joins TRBV28 and TRBJ1-6; TRBD1 agrees at 9 bases. Germline V lookup: CDR1 MDHEN, CDR2 SYDVKM. This CDR3 contains 16 residues. V gave up 2 bases and J gave up 9 bases; unmatched junction bases: 8. The CDR3 reads CASSLKRTGEFSPLHF. The CDR3 DNA sequence: TGTGCCAGCAGTTTAAAAAGGACAGGGGAGTTTTCACCCCTCCACTTT.

This clonotype was seen ten or more times. The gene calls are TRBV24-1 and TRBJ1-2; D is ambiguous. The CDR3 runs to 13 residues. Trimming cost V 1 base and J 8 bases, with 10 bases left between them. The germline V gene encodes CDR1 KGHDR and CDR2 SFDVKD. The CDR3, as DNA: TGTGCCACCAGTGATTTTATAAGCGGCGGCTACACCTTC. It is translated as CATSDFISGGYTF.

The gene calls are TRBV20-1 and TRBJ2-3; D not resolved. Germline-derived CDR1 and CDR2 are DFQATT and SNEGSKA (reference sequence). Trimming left V 5 bases short and J 6 bases short, with 9 bases between. The CDR3 has 11 residues. CDR3 in DNA: TGCAGTGCTCGCACCGGGGATACGCAGTATTTT. Residues: CSARTGDTQYF.

As regards this clonotype: This sequence may be a read error, since a much larger clone differs from it by one base. The chain combines TRBV6-5 with TRBJ1-1; no definite D call. From germline, CDR1 is MNHEY and CDR2 SVGAGI. V was shortened by 4 bases and J by 4 bases, with 13 bases between the two germline ends. The CDR3 spans 14 residues. The CDR3 region has the DNA TGTGCCAGCAGTTCTCCGGGCCAGATCACTGAAGCTTTCTTT. The encoded protein is CASSSPGQITEAFF.

The CDR3 coding sequence is TGCGCCAGCAGCCGGGGCCTCTTCTACGAGCAGTACTTC. As protein: CASSRGLFYEQYF. This chain connects TRBV4-1 to TRBJ2-7; perhaps TRBD1 as D (5 bases). This CDR3 is 13 amino acids long. Germline V lookup: CDR1 MGHRA, CDR2 YSYEKL. With 4 bases removed from V and 3 bases from J, the gap between germline ends came to 10 bases.

This chain uses TRBV9 with TRBJ2-7, with D hard to call. This CDR3 comprises 16 residues. Germline V lookup: CDR1 SGDLS, CDR2 YYNGEE. V was clipped by 1 base and J by 4 bases, with 18 bases between them. This CDR3 is CASSVTGMSLGYEQYF. The CDR3 bases are TGTGCCAGCAGCGTAACCGGAATGAGCTTAGGGTACGAGCAGTACTTC.

In this sample, this clonotype turned up once. The chain joins TRBV5-8 to TRBJ1-6; TRBD1 matches 7 bases. Germline trimming cut 4 bases from V and 6 bases from J; bases unmatched to any gene: 10. The CDR3 spans 16 residues. From germline, CDR1 is SGHTS and CDR2 YDEGEE. Written as DNA, the CDR3 is TGTGCCAGCAGCCGACACAGGGGTCCCCTTAATTCACCCCTCCACTTT. Encoded protein: CASSRHRGPLNSPLHF.